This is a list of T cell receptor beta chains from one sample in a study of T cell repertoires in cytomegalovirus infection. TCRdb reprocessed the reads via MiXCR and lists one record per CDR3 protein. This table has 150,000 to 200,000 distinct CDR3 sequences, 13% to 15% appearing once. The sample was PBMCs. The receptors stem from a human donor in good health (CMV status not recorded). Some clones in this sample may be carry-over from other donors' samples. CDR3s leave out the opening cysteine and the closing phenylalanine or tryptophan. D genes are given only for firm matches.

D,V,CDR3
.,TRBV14,ASSPGLQGGTWTEAF
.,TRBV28,ASSLSRHEQF
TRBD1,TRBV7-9,ASSFARTGSGEQY
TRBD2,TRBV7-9,ASSPGGEETQY
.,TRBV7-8,ASSPYGTTNTEAF
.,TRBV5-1,ASSLGTARTDTQY
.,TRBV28,ASRGRNTEAF
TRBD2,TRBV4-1,ASSRGLAGGGADTQY
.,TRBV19,ASSGTTPQH
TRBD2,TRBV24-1,ATSDFASGRNNEQF
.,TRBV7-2,ASSRDTPLGNQPQH
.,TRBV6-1,ASSVDSPSYEQY
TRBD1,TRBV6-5,ASSYTGDIFNTEAF
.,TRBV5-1,ASSLGPEETQY
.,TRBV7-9,ASSYTGRDTLSTDTQY
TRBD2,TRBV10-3,AISESLAGGT
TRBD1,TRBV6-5,ASSYVAGQGHNEQF
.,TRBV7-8,ASSFPGGGRETQY
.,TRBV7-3,ASSHPTVLYSGANVLT
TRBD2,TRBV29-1,SSSGYNEQF
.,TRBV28,ASSLKGSKNTEAF
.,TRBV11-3,ASSHRTRRSADTQY
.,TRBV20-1,SAMPGWTEAF
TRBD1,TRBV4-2,ASSQDHSGTGLDPEAF
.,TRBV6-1,ATREANSPLH
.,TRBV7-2,ASTSGESNEKLF
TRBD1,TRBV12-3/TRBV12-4,ASKSGQGASNTEAF
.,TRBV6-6,ASSYRAGPSSYEQY
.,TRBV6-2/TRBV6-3,ASSYGTKATNEKLF
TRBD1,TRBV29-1,SVGTGERTGELF
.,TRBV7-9,ASSATRDEQF
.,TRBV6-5,ASRRGDKKAGELF
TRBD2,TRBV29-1,SVRREGLRYEQY
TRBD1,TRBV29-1,SVHRGDEQY
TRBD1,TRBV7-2,ASSSRDRVYEQY
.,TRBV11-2,ASSSGLKDNEQF
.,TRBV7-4,ASSLGSSIQETQY
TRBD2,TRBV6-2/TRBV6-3,ASSSQLLAEGNEQF
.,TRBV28,ASSAKGHGYT
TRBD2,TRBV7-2,ASSSIRLAGQETQY
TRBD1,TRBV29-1,SVDGVQGAETQY
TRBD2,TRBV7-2,ASSLSGLAGLHIQY
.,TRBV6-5,ASRTAGLGGSYEQY
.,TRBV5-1,ASSLEYTGNNGYT
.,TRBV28,ASRAGFSGANTEAF
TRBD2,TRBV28,ASSFTLLAGPTDTQY
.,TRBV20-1,SAGGRGNSGANVLT
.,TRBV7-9,ASKGSQTSGNTIY
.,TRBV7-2,ASSFKLGTSINEQF
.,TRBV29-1,SVVHGTGELF